Below are 10 T cell receptor beta chains sequenced from a single sample in a study of monozygotic twins with inflammatory bowel disease. TCRdb re-called the 5' RACE reads; every CDR3 protein appears as one record, without DNA. This listing includes 350,000 to 400,000 distinct CDR3 sequences. Sequencing was carried out using blood. The receptor set was obtained from a human donor with ulcerative colitis or Crohn's disease, or a healthy co-twin of an affected twin (not recorded which).

The CDR3 sequence: CASSWSGPLTDTQYF. This chain uses TRBV5-1 with TRBJ2-3; TCRdb selects TRBD1, and the lack of DNA leaves this call unchecked. Germline CDR1 is SGHRS and CDR2 is YFSETQ. This CDR3 has 15 amino acids.

The genes are TRBV20-1 and TRBJ2-5; the TCRdb D gene call, TRBD1, has no DNA to confirm it. The CDR3 is made up of 14 amino acids. Germline V gene data show CDR1 as DFQATT and CDR2 as SNEGSKA (reference sequence). The CDR3 loop is CSARDPQGYETQYF.

This chain joins TRBV5-1 and TRBJ2-7; the D gene TCRdb calls, TRBD1, cannot be checked with no DNA. The CDR3 spans 18 residues. CDR1 is SGHRS, CDR2 YFSETQ, per germline. CDR3 in amino acids: CASSLRGPTQRSSYEQYF.

V and J are TRBV6-5 and TRBJ1-1; the TCRdb D gene call, TRBD1, has no DNA to confirm it. The CDR3 runs 13 residues. Germline V gene sequence: CDR1 MNHEY, CDR2 SVGAGI. This CDR3 is CASSTRTGTEAFF.

V is TRBV12-3 or TRBV12-4 and J is TRBJ2-3. CDR3 length: 13 amino acids. The chain's CDR3 is CASSFDRTDTQYF.

The chain combines TRBV3-1 with TRBJ1-4; TCRdb selects TRBD1, and the lack of DNA leaves this call unchecked. Germline loops: CDR1 LGHDT, CDR2 YNNKEL (reference sequence). CDR3 length: 19 residues. CDR3 protein: CASSIITGPGGATNEKLFF.

The chain links TRBV5-1 to TRBJ2-5; absent DNA, TCRdb's TRBD2 call cannot be checked. The CDR3 spans 15 residues. Per germline, CDR1 SGHRS and CDR2 YFSETQ. This CDR3 is CASSFGTNPQETQYF.

The J gene is TRBJ1-1, the V gene TRBV7-2. Germline V gene sequence: CDR1 SGHTA, CDR2 FQGNSA. This CDR3 region has 15 residues. The CDR3 region is CASLPRPGGNTEAFF.

This rearrangement joins TRBV18 to TRBJ2-6; TCRdb's assignment of TRBD2 cannot be checked, as there is no DNA. Germline V gives CDR1 KGHSH, CDR2 LQKENI. CDR3 length: 17 residues. This CDR3 is CASSPQASRFGANVLTF.

The chain carries TRBV6-5 and TRBJ2-7; TCRdb's D call, TRBD1, is unchecked because there is no DNA. The CDR3 covers 15 residues. Germline assignment: CDR1 MNHEY and CDR2 SVGAGI. The CDR3 region is CASSYYRDTSYEQYF.